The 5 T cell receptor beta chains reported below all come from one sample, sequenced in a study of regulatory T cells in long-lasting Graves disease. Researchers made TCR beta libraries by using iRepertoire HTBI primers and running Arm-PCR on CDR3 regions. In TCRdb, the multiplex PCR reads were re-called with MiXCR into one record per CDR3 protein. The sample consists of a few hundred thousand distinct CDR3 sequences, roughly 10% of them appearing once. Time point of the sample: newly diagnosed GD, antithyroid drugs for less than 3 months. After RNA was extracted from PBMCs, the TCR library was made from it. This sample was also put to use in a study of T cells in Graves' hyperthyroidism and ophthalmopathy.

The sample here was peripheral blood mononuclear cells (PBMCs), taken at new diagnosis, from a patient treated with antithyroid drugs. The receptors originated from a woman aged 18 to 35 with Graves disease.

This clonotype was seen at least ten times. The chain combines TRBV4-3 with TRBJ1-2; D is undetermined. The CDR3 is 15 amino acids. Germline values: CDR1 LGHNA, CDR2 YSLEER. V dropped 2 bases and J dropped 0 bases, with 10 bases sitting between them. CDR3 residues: CASSQTGRANYGYTF. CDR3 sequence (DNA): TGCGCCAGCAGCCAAACCGGTAGAGCTAACTATGGCTACACCTTC.

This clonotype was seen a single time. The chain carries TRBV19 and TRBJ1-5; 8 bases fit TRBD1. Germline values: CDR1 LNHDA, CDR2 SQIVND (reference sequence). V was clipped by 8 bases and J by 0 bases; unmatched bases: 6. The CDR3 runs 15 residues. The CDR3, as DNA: TGTGCCAGTGTGACAGGGGTGGGTAGCAATCAGCCCCAGCATTTT. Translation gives CASVTGVGSNQPQHF.

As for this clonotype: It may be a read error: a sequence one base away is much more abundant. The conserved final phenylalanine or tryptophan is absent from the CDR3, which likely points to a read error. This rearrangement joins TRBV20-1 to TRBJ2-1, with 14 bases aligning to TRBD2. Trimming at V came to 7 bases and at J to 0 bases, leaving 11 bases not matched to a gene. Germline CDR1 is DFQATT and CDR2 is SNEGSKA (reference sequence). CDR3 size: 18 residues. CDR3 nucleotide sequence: TGCAGTGTTCCCGGGACTAGCGGGAGACTGAGCTCCTACAATGAGCAGTTCCTC. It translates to CSVPGTSGRLSSYNEQFL.

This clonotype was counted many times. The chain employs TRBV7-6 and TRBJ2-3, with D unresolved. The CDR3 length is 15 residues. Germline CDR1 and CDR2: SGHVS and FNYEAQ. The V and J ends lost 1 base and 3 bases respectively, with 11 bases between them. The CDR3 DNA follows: TGTGCCAGCAGCTTAGGGGCCGAGTTTACAGATACGCAGTATTTT. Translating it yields CASSLGAEFTDTQYF.

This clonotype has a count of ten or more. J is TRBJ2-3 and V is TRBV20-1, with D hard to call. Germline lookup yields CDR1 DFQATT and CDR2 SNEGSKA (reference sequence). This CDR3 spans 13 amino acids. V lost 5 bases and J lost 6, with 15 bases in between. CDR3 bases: TGCAGTGCTTTTCCCCCACTTGGGGATACGCAGTATTTT. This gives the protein CSAFPPLGDTQYF.